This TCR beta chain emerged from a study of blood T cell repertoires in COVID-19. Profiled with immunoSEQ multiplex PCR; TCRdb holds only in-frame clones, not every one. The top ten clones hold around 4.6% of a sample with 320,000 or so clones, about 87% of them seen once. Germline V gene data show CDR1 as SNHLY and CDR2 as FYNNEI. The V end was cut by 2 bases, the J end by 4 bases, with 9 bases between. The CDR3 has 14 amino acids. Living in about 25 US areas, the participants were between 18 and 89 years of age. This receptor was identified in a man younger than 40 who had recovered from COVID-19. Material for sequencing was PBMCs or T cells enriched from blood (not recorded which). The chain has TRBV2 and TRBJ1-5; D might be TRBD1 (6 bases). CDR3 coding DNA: TGTGCCAGCAGTGAATGGGGGCAGAATCAGCCCCAGCATTTT. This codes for CASSEWGQNQPQHF.